This TCR beta chain was found in a study of shared clonotypes between healthy human individuals. This table comes from immunoSEQ multiplex PCR, and its TCRdb copy is limited to in-frame clones, with some not included. The data show approximately 2,300,000 clones, 85% to 95% seen once. Germline V CDR1 and CDR2: LNHDA, SQIVND (reference sequence). Trimming left V 7 bases short and J 2 bases short, with 14 bases between. This CDR3 is 14 amino acids long. Partitioning of CD4+ cells yielded a CD45RA+ naive subset and a CD45RA-negative memory subset. The TCR comes from a man aged 18 to 30 in good health. Some clones in this sample may be carry-over from other donors' samples. Source material: naive CD4+ T cells from PBMCs. Documented subset: CD45RA+ positively selected. The chain carries TRBV19 and TRBJ1-1; TRBD1 is a possible D gene (6 bases). The CDR3 DNA reads TGTGCCAGTAAAGTAACAGGGAGAAACACTGAAGCTTTCTTT. Protein sequence: CASKVTGRNTEAFF.